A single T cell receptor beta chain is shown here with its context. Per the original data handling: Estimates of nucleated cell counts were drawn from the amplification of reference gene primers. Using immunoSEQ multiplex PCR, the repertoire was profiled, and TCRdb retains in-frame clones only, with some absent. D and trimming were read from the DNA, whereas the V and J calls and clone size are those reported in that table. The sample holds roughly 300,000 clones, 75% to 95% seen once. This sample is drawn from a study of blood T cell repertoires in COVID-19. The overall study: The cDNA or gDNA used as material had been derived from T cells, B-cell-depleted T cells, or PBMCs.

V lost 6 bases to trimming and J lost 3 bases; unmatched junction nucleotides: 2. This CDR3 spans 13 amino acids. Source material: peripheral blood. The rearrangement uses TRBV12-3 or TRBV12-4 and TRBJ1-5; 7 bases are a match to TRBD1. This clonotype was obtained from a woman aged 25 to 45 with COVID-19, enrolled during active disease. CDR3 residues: CASSGTDNQPQHF. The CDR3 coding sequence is TGTGCCAGCAGCGGGACAGACAATCAGCCCCAGCATTTT.